This T cell receptor (beta chain) emerged from a study of blood T cell repertoires in COVID-19. As for the study in general: The samples span acute and convalescent COVID-19 from the United States, Italy and Spain.

Germline V CDR1 and CDR2: SGHAT, FQNNGV. The CDR3 contains 14 residues. Trimming took 0 bases from V and 4 from J, leaving 10 bases between them. Authors' processing steps: Scientists estimated how many nucleated cells there were by amplifying reference gene primers. The table came from immunoSEQ multiplex PCR; TCRdb's copy has only in-frame clones and leaves some out. For V, J and clone size, that table is used; D and trimming come from the DNA. The data contain approximately 150,000 clones, more than 65% of them singletons. Enrolled through a virtual design, the participants were between roughly 18 and 100 years of age and came from about two dozen US areas. Researchers sorted participants into cohorts using their self-reported clinical history.

Input material: PBMCs or T cells enriched from blood (not recorded which). The clonotype comes from a woman aged 40-49 years with acute COVID-19. This sequence joins TRBV11-2 and TRBJ2-7; no clear D gene. The CDR3 sequence is CASSLDRKSYEQYF. CDR3 coding DNA: TGTGCCAGCAGCTTAGACAGAAAGTCTTACGAGCAGTACTTC.